These T cell receptor beta chains were read from a single sample in a study of control samples from healthy donors and cancer patients. Clones were sequenced by immunoSEQ multiplex PCR, and TCRdb holds only the in-frame ones, with some missing. The table has tens of thousands of clones, about 89% seen once. Sequencing input: PBMCs. The receptor set was obtained from a woman aged 45-65 years with head and neck cancer. CDR3s include the opening cysteine and the closing phenylalanine or tryptophan. Fields, in order: V gene, J gene, D gene, CDR3 protein. A D gene is named only where the DNA matches it firmly.

v_call: TRBV30
j_call: TRBJ1-5
d_call: .
cdr3_aa: CAWSSGGTQPQHF

v_call: TRBV5-1
j_call: TRBJ2-5
d_call: TRBD2
cdr3_aa: CASSPGLAGGLGETQYF

v_call: TRBV10-3
j_call: TRBJ2-2
d_call: .
cdr3_aa: CAISEGRGTGELFF

v_call: TRBV12-3/TRBV12-4
j_call: TRBJ1-2
d_call: .
cdr3_aa: CASSLGVGGGYTF

v_call: TRBV29-1
j_call: TRBJ1-1
d_call: .
cdr3_aa: CSAQRGSNTEAFF

v_call: TRBV3-1/TRBV3-2
j_call: TRBJ2-1
d_call: TRBD2
cdr3_aa: CASSQRFAGGPSEQFF

v_call: TRBV13
j_call: TRBJ2-5
d_call: .
cdr3_aa: CASSLRRGQETQYF

v_call: TRBV11-1
j_call: TRBJ2-7
d_call: TRBD2
cdr3_aa: CASSLEAGGVEQYF

v_call: TRBV7-6
j_call: TRBJ2-2
d_call: .
cdr3_aa: CASSSPGGTGGELFF

v_call: TRBV4-1
j_call: TRBJ2-3
d_call: .
cdr3_aa: CASSQEVGAGRDTQYF

v_call: TRBV30
j_call: TRBJ2-7
d_call: TRBD1
cdr3_aa: CAWSADRGFHEQYF

v_call: TRBV6-5
j_call: TRBJ2-3
d_call: TRBD2
cdr3_aa: CASRRLALSTDTQYF

v_call: TRBV6-5
j_call: TRBJ1-6
d_call: .
cdr3_aa: CASRKLDSYNSPLHF

v_call: TRBV29-1
j_call: TRBJ1-2
d_call: .
cdr3_aa: CSAAQDPAGGYTF

v_call: TRBV13
j_call: TRBJ1-2
d_call: .
cdr3_aa: CASSLRDAYGYTF

v_call: TRBV19
j_call: TRBJ2-3
d_call: TRBD2
cdr3_aa: CASSIGDNLAGGTDTQYF

v_call: TRBV7-2
j_call: TRBJ2-7
d_call: TRBD1
cdr3_aa: CASSYRQGSGYEQYF

v_call: TRBV19
j_call: TRBJ2-3
d_call: TRBD2
cdr3_aa: CASSIERGDTQYF

v_call: TRBV30
j_call: TRBJ1-1
d_call: .
cdr3_aa: CAWRAGMNTEAFF

v_call: TRBV11-3
j_call: TRBJ2-2
d_call: .
cdr3_aa: CASSPGTGELFF

v_call: TRBV5-1
j_call: TRBJ2-2
d_call: .
cdr3_aa: CASSSPVGNTGELFF

v_call: TRBV30
j_call: TRBJ2-7
d_call: .
cdr3_aa: CAWPRDMRNREQYF

v_call: TRBV7-9
j_call: TRBJ2-3
d_call: .
cdr3_aa: CASSSPLGDTQYF

v_call: TRBV11-3
j_call: TRBJ1-1
d_call: .
cdr3_aa: CASSLVSVTEAFF

v_call: TRBV29-1
j_call: TRBJ1-2
d_call: .
cdr3_aa: CSAGNSGTYGYTF

v_call: TRBV7-2
j_call: TRBJ2-5
d_call: .
cdr3_aa: CASSLVDRGGETQYF

v_call: TRBV29-1
j_call: TRBJ1-1
d_call: .
cdr3_aa: CSVGVAEAFF

v_call: TRBV7-9
j_call: TRBJ1-4
d_call: .
cdr3_aa: CAHPAASNEKLFF

v_call: TRBV5-8
j_call: TRBJ1-2
d_call: .
cdr3_aa: CASSPRGRAGNYGYTF

v_call: TRBV2
j_call: TRBJ1-5
d_call: TRBD1
cdr3_aa: CATAGGGYNQPQHF

v_call: TRBV9
j_call: TRBJ1-5
d_call: .
cdr3_aa: CASSPGEGLRQPQHF

v_call: TRBV2
j_call: TRBJ2-3
d_call: TRBD2
cdr3_aa: CASSEPAGGADTQYF

v_call: TRBV30
j_call: TRBJ2-5
d_call: TRBD2
cdr3_aa: CAWSVRAGGLKETQYF

v_call: TRBV2
j_call: TRBJ1-4
d_call: .
cdr3_aa: CASSPRFNEKLFF

v_call: TRBV27
j_call: TRBJ2-5
d_call: .
cdr3_aa: CASHVKMVETQYF

v_call: TRBV28
j_call: TRBJ2-5
d_call: .
cdr3_aa: CASSSPGGDRTSPKETQYF

v_call: TRBV28
j_call: TRBJ2-7
d_call: TRBD2
cdr3_aa: CASSPPGGGTYEQYF

v_call: TRBV19
j_call: TRBJ1-6
d_call: .
cdr3_aa: CASTDSSPLALHF

v_call: TRBV7-2
j_call: TRBJ2-2
d_call: .
cdr3_aa: CASSLAGGANTGELFF

v_call: TRBV27
j_call: TRBJ2-7
d_call: TRBD2
cdr3_aa: CASTLKGPGGPYEQYF

v_call: TRBV6-2/TRBV6-3
j_call: TRBJ2-3
d_call: .
cdr3_aa: CASSYSTRTDTQYF

v_call: TRBV29-1
j_call: TRBJ1-5
d_call: .
cdr3_aa: CSVGPAPNQPQHF

v_call: TRBV12-3/TRBV12-4
j_call: TRBJ1-1
d_call: .
cdr3_aa: CASSLTANTEAFF

v_call: TRBV21-1
j_call: TRBJ2-2
d_call: .
cdr3_aa: CASSKAHNRHTGELFF

v_call: TRBV28
j_call: TRBJ1-1
d_call: .
cdr3_aa: CASSPIGGTEAFF

v_call: TRBV7-3
j_call: TRBJ1-1
d_call: .
cdr3_aa: CASSPRPRLPNTEAFF

v_call: TRBV5-8
j_call: TRBJ2-1
d_call: .
cdr3_aa: CASRGTYNEQFF

v_call: TRBV6-1
j_call: TRBJ2-7
d_call: .
cdr3_aa: CASSDGTSYEQYF

v_call: TRBV12-3/TRBV12-4
j_call: TRBJ1-1
d_call: .
cdr3_aa: CASRPVGYTEAFF

v_call: TRBV18
j_call: TRBJ2-2
d_call: .
cdr3_aa: CASSLTGMYTGELFF

v_call: TRBV21-1
j_call: TRBJ1-2
d_call: .
cdr3_aa: CASTTSGRANYGYTF

v_call: TRBV27
j_call: TRBJ2-4
d_call: .
cdr3_aa: CASSRLAKNIQYF

v_call: TRBV2
j_call: TRBJ1-6
d_call: .
cdr3_aa: CASSGGTVNSPLHF

v_call: TRBV6-5
j_call: TRBJ1-6
d_call: .
cdr3_aa: CASRQASSPLHF